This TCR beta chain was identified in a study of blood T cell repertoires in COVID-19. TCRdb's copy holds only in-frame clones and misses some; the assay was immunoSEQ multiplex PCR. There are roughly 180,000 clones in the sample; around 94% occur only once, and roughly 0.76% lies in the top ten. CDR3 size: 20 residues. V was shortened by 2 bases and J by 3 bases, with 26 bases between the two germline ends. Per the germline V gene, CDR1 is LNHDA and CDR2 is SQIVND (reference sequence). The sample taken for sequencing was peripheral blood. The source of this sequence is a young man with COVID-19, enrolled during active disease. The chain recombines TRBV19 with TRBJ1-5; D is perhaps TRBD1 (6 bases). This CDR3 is CASSILSRWTADRNNQPQHF. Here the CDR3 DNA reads TGTGCCAGTAGTATATTGTCTAGATGGACAGCGGATCGGAACAATCAGCCCCAGCATTTT. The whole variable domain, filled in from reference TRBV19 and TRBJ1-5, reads DGGITQSPKYLFRKEGQNVTLSCEQNLNHDAMYWYRQDPGQGLRLIYYSQIVNDFQKGDIAEGYSVSREKKESFPLTVTSAQKNPTAFYLCASSILSRWTADRNNQPQHFGDGTRLSIL.